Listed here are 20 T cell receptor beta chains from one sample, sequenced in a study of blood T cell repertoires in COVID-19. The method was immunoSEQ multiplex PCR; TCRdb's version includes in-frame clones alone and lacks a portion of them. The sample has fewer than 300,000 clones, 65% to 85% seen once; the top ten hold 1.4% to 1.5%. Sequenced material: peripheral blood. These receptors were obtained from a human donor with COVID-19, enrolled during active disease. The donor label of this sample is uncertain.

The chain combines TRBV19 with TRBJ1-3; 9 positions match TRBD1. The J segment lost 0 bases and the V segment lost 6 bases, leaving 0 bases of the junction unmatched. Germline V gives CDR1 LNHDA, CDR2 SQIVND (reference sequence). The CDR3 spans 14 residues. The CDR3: CASRTGGSGNTIYF. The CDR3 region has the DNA TGTGCCAGTAGGACAGGGGGCTCTGGAAACACCATATATTTT.

CDR3 residues: CASSPPGGEQYF. The CDR3 region has the DNA TGTGCCAGCTCACCACCGGGGGGCGAGCAGTACTTC. The rearrangement uses TRBV18 and TRBJ2-7, with a possible D match to TRBD2 (6 bases). Germline V gives CDR1 KGHSH, CDR2 LQKENI. The CDR3 is 12 amino acids. Trimming cost V 0 bases and J 6 bases, with 6 bases left between them.

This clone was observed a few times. The chain's CDR3 is CASSSQGVREQYF. CDR3 DNA sequence: TGTGCCAGCAGTTCCCAAGGGGTTCGCGAGCAGTACTTC. The chain carries TRBV12-3 or TRBV12-4 and TRBJ2-7; D perhaps matches TRBD1 (5 bases). The length of the CDR3 is 13 residues. V was cut by 4 bases and J by 6 bases, with 13 bases left in between.

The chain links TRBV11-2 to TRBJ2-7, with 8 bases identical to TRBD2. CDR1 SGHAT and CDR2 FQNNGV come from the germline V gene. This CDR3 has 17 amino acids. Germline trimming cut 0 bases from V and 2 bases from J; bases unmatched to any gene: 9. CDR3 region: CASSLDLGSGGTYEQYF. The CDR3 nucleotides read TGTGCCAGCAGCTTAGATCTGGGGAGCGGGGGAACCTACGAGCAGTACTTC.

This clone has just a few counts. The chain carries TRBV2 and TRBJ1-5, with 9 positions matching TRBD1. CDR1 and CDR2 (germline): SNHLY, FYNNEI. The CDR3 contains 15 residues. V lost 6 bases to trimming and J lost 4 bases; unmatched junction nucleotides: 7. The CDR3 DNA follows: TGTGCCAGCAGCTTACAGGGGGCGATGAATCAGCCCCAGCATTTT. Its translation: CASSLQGAMNQPQHF.

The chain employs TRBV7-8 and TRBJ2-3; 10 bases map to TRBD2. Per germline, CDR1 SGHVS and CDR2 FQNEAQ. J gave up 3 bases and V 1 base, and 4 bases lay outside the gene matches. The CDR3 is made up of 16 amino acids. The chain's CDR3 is CASSLVSGRDTDTQYF. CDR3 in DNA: TGTGCCAGCAGCTTAGTCAGCGGGAGGGATACAGATACGCAGTATTTT.

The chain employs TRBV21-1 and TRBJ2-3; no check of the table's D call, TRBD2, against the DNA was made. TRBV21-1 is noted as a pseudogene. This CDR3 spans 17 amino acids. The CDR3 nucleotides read TGTGCCAGCAGCACCACGCTAGCGGGAGAAGGCACAGATACGCAGTATTTT. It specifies CASSTTLAGEGTDTQYF.

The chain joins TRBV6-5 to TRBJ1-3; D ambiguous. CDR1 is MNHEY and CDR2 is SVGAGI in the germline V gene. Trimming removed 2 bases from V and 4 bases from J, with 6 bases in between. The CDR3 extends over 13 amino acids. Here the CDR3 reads CASSYAQGNTIYF. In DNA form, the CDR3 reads TGTGCCAGCAGTTACGCACAGGGAAACACCATATATTTT.

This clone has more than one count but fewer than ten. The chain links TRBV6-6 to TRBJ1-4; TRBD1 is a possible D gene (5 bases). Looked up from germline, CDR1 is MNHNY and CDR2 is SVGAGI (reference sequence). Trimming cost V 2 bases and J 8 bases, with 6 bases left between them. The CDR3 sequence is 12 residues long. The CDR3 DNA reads TGTGCCAGCAGTTACGGGGCCGAAAAACTGTTTTTT. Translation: CASSYGAEKLFF.

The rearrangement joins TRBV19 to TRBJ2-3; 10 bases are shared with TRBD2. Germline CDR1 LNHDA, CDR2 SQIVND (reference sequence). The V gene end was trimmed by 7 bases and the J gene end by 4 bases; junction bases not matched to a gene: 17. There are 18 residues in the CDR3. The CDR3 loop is CASTRTGASGSLSDTQYF. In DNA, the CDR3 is TGTGCCAGTACCCGAACCGGGGCTAGCGGGAGTTTGTCAGATACGCAGTATTTT. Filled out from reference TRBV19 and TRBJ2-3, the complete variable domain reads DGGITQSPKYLFRKEGQNVTLSCEQNLNHDAMYWYRQDPGQGLRLIYYSQIVNDFQKGDIAEGYSVSREKKESFPLTVTSAQKNPTAFYLCASTRTGASGSLSDTQYFGPGTRLTVL.

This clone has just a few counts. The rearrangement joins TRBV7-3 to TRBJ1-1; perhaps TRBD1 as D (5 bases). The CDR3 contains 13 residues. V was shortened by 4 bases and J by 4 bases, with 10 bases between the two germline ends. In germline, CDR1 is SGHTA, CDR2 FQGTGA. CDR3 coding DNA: TGTGCCAGCAGCTCTGGGACTATCACTGAAGCTTTCTTT. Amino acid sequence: CASSSGTITEAFF. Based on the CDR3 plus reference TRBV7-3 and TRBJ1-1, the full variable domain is GAGVSQTPSNKVTEKGKYVELRCDPISGHTALYWYRQSLGQGPEFLIYFQGTGAADDSGLPNDRFFAVRPEGSVSTLKIQRTERGDSAVYLCASSSGTITEAFFGQGTRLTVV.

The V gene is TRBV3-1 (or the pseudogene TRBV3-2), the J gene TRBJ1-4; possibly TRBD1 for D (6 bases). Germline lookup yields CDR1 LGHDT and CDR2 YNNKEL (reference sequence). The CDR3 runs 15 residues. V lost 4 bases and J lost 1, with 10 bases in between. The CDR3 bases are TGTGCCAGCAGCCCGGGCAGGGGAACTAATGAAAAACTGTTTTTT. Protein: CASSPGRGTNEKLFF.

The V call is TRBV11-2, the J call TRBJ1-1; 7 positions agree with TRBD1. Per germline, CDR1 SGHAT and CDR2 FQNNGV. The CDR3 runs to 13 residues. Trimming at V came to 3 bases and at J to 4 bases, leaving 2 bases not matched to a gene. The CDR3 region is CASSFNRGTEAFF. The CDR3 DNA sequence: TGTGCCAGCAGCTTCAACAGGGGCACTGAAGCTTTCTTT.

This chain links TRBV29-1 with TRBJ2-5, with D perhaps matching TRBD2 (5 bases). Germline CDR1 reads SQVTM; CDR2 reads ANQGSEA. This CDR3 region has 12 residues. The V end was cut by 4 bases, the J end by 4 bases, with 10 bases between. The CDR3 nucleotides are TGCAGCGTTGGGTCGGGGAGAGAGACCCAGTACTTC. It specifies CSVGSGRETQYF. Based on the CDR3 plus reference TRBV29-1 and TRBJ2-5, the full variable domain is SAVISQKPSRDICQRGTSLTIQCQVDSQVTMMFWYRQQPGQSLTLIATANQGSEATYESGFVIDKFPISRPNLTFSTLTVSNMSPEDSSIYLCSVGSGRETQYFGPGTRLLVL.

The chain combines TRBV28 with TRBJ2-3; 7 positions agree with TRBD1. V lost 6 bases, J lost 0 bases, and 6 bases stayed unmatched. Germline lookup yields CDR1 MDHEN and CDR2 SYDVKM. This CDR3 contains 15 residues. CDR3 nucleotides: TGTGCCAGCAGCTCGGACAGGACTAGCACAGATACGCAGTATTTT. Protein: CASSSDRTSTDTQYF.

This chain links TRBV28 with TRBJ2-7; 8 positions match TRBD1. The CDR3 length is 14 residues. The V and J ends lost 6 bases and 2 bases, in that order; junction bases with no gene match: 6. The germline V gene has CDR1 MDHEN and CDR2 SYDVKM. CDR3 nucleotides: TGTGCCAGCAGGTGGACAGGGACCCCCTACGAGCAGTACTTC. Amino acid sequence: CASRWTGTPYEQYF.

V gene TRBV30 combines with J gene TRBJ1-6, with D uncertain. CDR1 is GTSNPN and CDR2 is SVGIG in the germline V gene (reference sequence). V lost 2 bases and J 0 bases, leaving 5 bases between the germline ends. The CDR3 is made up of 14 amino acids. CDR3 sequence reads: CAWSLNSYNSPLHF. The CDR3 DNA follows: TGTGCCTGGAGTCTTAACTCCTATAATTCACCCCTCCACTTT.

CDR3 residues: CASSESGQFYEQYF. The CDR3 bases are TGTGCCAGCAGTGAATCAGGACAGTTTTACGAGCAGTACTTC. This chain joins TRBV6-1 and TRBJ2-7, with a possible D match to TRBD1 (6 bases). The CDR3 length is 14 residues. Germline CDR1 reads MNHNS; CDR2 reads SASEGT. V dropped 2 bases and J dropped 4 bases, with 12 bases sitting between them.

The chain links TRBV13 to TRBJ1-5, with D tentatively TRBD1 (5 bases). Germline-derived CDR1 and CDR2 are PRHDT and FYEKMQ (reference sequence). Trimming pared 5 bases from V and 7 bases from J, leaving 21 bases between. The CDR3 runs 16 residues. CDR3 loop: CASSRSSRGSRQPQHF. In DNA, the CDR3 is TGTGCCAGCAGCCGTAGTTCAAGGGGTTCACGGCAGCCCCAGCATTTT.

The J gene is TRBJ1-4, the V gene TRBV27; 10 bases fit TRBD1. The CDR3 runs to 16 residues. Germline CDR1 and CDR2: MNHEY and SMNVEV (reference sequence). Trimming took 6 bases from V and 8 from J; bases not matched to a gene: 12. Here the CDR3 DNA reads TGTGCCAGCAGCCGGGACAGGGGAGGTCTGGGGGAAAAACTGTTTTTT. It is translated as CASSRDRGGLGEKLFF.